This TCR beta chain originates from a study of blood T cell repertoires in COVID-19. Study-level information: COVID-19 samples, acute and convalescent, were from the United States, Italy and Spain. PBMCs, B-cell-depleted T cells, or T cells were the source of the cDNA or gDNA that made up the material.

The ends lost 5 bases at V and 3 bases at J; junction bases unmatched: 4. CDR1 is WSHSY, CDR2 SAAADI, per germline. CDR3 length: 13 amino acids. Participants' own reports of clinical history determined their cohort assignment. Authors' methods: Amplified reference gene primers provided the basis for estimating nucleated cell counts. Sequencing was performed with immunoSEQ multiplex PCR; in TCRdb, only in-frame clones are kept and a portion is missing. The V and J calls and the clone size are those of that table, but D and trimming were determined from the DNA. The sample contains more than 300,000 clones, around 84% of which appear only once.

The J gene is TRBJ2-7, the V gene TRBV10-2, with 7 nucleotides matching TRBD1. The specimen sequenced was PBMCs or T cells enriched from blood (not recorded which). The sequence was obtained from a man aged 25-45 years who had recovered from COVID-19. Here the CDR3 DNA reads TGCGCCAGCAGTAGAGGGGGCTTCTACGAGCAGTACTTC. It is translated as CASSRGGFYEQYF.